This T cell receptor (beta chain) was captured by sequencing in a study of OX40 agonist ivuxolimab in advanced cancers. Describing the broader study: The costimulatory receptor OX40 (CD134) was targeted by ivuxolimab, a fully human IgG2 agonistic monoclonal antibody. Intravenous ivuxolimab was administered to patients every 2 weeks at six dose levels: 0.01, 0.1, 0.3, 1.5, 3 and 10 mg/kg. Of the approximately 53 patients in dose escalation, about 19 had hepatocellular carcinoma, some 15 had melanoma, 9 had renal cell carcinoma and 9 had head and neck cancer. In the dose-escalation cohort, 75% to 90% of patients were male, and the mean age was roughly 56 years with a range of roughly 20 to 80. Patients were allowed to have had prior anti-PD-1, anti-PD-L1 or anti-CTLA-4 therapy, and around two fifths of the dose-escalation patients had been treated with checkpoint inhibitors. Partial responses occurred in three dose-escalation patients: two with cutaneous melanoma and one with hepatocellular carcinoma. Peripheral TCRbeta sequencing aimed to test whether ivuxolimab altered TCR sequence diversity and caused clonal T-cell expansion. The paper reports the monotherapy dose-escalation portion (N of about 52 patients) of the phase I ivuxolimab trial. The study at large found these results: After ivuxolimab, more expanded clones were found on average in CD8+ T cells than in CD4+ T cells. Which antigens the clonally expanded peripheral T cells were specific for was not determined. Clonal expansion of both CD4+ and CD8+ blood T cells was observed from baseline to week 6 at doses 0.1 to 3.0 mg/kg. In the 0.1-3.0 mg/kg groups, partial responders were among the patients with the lowest normalized peripheral clonal expansion, particularly in CD8+ T cells. Low levels of normalized T-cell clonal expansion were also seen in some patients who did not respond.

To sequence the TCRbeta CDR3 region, genomic DNA was isolated from the sorted cells. The immunoSEQ Assay was used for sequencing of TCRbeta CDR3 regions. Imported from immuneACCESS, the table was reduced by TCRdb to in-frame sequences with V and J called. These copies leave out some clones; in studies compared against another copy, an unresolved V gene accounts for under half, and the cause of the remainder is not known. The sample table lists approximately 50,000 clones, over 80% of them with a count of one. The ten largest make up around 3.9% of the sample. Note on this clone: Its binding antigen is unknown. Base qualities are missing; no much larger clone stands one base away.

The trial excluded patients who had a history of autoimmune disease or who were on systemic immunosuppression. In every dose cohort, peripheral blood was drawn for TCR sequencing at baseline, cycle 4 day 1, and cycle 7 day 1. Samples were obtained from an open-label, multicenter, first-in-human phase I dose-escalation trial of ivuxolimab. Adults with locally advanced or metastatic head and neck squamous cell, hepatocellular, melanoma or renal cell carcinoma were enrolled in the trial. CD4+ and CD8+ T cells were sorted separately from peripheral blood before TCR sequencing. This clonotype was obtained from an adult with an advanced solid tumor such as melanoma, head and neck, liver or kidney cancer. The sequenced sample was CD4+ or CD8+ T cells sorted from blood, obtained in a trial of the OX40 agonist ivuxolimab.

The sequence in DNA is TGCGCCAGCAGCCTTCCAGGGACAAACTACAATGAGCAGTTCTTC. This sequence encodes CASSLPGTNYNEQFF. The sequence is built from TRBV5-1 and TRBJ2-1; a tentative D call is TRBD1 (6 bases match). Inclusive of the bounding cysteine and phenylalanine, the CDR3 is 15 residues long. Only the CDR3 portion is preserved as DNA: 45 bases, with reading frame beginning at the first base. Deletion took 4 bases off V and 3 bases off J, with a span of 14 bases between the germline ends. Looking up the germline V gene yields CDR1 SGHRS and CDR2 YFSETQ. Outside the CDR3, residues come from the reference TRBV5-1 and TRBJ2-1 proteins, so the full variable domain is: KAGVTQTPRYLIKTRGQQVTLSCSPISGHRSVSWYQQTPGQGLQFLFEYFSETQRNKGNFPGRFSGRQFSNSRSEMNVSTLELGDSALYLCASSLPGTNYNEQFFGPGTRLTVL.